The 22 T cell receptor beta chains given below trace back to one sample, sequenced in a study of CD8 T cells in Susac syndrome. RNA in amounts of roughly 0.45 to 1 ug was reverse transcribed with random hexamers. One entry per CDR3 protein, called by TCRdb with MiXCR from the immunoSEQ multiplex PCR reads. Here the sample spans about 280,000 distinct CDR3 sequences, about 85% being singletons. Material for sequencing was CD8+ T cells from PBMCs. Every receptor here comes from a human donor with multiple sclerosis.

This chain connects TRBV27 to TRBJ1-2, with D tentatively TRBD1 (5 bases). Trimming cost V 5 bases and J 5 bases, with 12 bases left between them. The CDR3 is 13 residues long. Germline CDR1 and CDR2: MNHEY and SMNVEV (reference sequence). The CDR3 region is CASSLMRGYGYTF. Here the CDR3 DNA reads TGTGCCAGCAGTCTAATGAGGGGTTATGGCTACACCTTC.

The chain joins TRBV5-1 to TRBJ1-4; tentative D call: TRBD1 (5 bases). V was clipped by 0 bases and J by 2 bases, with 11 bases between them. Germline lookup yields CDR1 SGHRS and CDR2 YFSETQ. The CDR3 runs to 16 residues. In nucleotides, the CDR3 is TGCGCCAGCAGCTTGGATGGGGCGCAGACTAATGAAAAACTGTTTTTT. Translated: CASSLDGAQTNEKLFF.

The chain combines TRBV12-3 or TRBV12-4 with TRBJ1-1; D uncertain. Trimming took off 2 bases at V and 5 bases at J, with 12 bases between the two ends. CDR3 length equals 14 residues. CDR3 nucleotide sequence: TGTGCCAGCAGTTTAAGTGTACGGTGGACTGAAGCTTTCTTT. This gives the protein CASSLSVRWTEAFF.

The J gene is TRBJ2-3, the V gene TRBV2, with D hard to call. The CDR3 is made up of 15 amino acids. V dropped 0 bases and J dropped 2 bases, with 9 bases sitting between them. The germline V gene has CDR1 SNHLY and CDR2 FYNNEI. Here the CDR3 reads CASSEATSYTDTQYF. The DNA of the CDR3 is TGTGCCAGCAGTGAAGCTACCTCGTACACAGATACGCAGTATTTT.

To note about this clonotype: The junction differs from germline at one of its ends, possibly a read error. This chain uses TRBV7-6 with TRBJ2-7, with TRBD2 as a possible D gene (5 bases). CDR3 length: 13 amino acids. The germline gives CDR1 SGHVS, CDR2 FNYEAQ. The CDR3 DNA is TGTGCTAGCAGCATCCGGGATCACTACGAGCAGTACTTC. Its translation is CASSIRDHYEQYF.

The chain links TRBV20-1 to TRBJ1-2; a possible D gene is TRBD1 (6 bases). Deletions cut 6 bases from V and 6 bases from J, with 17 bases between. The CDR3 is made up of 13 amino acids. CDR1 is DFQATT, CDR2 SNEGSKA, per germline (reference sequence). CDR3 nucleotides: TGCAGTGCGTTAATGGGGGGCAGAGATGGCTACACCTTC. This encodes CSALMGGRDGYTF.

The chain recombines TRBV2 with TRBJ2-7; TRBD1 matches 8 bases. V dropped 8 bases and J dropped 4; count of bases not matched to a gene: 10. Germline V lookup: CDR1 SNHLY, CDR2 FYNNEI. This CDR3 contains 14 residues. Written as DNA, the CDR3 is TGTGCCAGCGGGATTGGACAGGGTCGGTACGAGCAGTACTTC. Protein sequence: CASGIGQGRYEQYF. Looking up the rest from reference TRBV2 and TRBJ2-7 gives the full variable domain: EPEVTQTPSHQVTQMGQEVILRCVPISNHLYFYWYRQILGQKVEFLVSFYNNEISEKSEIFDDQFSVERPDGSNFTLKIRSTKLEDSAMYFCASGIGQGRYEQYFGPGTRLTVT.

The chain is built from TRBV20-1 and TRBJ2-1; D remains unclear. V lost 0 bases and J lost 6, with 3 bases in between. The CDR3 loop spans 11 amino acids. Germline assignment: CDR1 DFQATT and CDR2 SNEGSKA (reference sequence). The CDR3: CSARDVNEQFF. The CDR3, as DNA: TGCAGTGCTAGAGATGTCAATGAGCAGTTCTTC.

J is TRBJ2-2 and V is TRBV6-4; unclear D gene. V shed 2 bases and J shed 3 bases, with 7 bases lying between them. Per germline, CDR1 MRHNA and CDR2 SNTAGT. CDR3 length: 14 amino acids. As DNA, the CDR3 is TGTGCCAGCAGTGACCGTCTCTACACCGGGGAGCTGTTTTTT. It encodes CASSDRLYTGELFF.

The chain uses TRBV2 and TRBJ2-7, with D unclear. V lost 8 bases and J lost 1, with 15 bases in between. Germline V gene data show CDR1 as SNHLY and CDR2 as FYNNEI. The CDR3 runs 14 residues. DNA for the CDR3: TGTGCCAGCGAGGACGAATATCGTTCCTACGAGCAGTACTTC. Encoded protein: CASEDEYRSYEQYF. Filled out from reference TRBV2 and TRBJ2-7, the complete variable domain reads EPEVTQTPSHQVTQMGQEVILRCVPISNHLYFYWYRQILGQKVEFLVSFYNNEISEKSEIFDDQFSVERPDGSNFTLKIRSTKLEDSAMYFCASEDEYRSYEQYFGPGTRLTVT.

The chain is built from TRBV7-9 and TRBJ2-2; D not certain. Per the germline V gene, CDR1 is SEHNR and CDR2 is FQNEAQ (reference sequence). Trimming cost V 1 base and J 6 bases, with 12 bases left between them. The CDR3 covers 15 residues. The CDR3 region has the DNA TGTGCCAGCAGCTTAGTAGCCGGACCCCCCGGGGAGCTGTTTTTT. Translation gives CASSLVAGPPGELFF.

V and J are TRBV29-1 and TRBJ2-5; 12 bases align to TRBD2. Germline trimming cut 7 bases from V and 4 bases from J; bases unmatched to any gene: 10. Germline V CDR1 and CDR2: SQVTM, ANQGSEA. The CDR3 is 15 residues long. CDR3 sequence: CSGTPSGRVGETQYF. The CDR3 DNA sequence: TGCAGCGGGACCCCTAGCGGGAGGGTCGGAGAGACCCAGTACTTC.

As DNA, the CDR3 is TGTGCCACGAACCAGGGGGAGGCAGATACGCAGTATTTT. The encoded protein is CATNQGEADTQYF. This chain links TRBV12-3 or TRBV12-4 with TRBJ2-3, with a tentative D call TRBD1 (7 bases). V was pared by 10 bases and J by 4 bases, with 15 bases between. This CDR3 is built from 13 residues.

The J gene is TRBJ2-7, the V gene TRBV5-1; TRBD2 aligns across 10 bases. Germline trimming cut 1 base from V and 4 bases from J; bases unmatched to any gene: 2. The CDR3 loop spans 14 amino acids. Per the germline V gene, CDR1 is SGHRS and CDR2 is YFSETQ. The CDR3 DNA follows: TGCGCCAGCAGCTTGCTAGCGGGAGAATACGAGCAGTACTTC. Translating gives CASSLLAGEYEQYF.

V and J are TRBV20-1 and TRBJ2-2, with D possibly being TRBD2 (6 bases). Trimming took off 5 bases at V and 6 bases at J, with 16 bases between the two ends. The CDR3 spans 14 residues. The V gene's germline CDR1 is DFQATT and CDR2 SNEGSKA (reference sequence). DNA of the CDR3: TGCAGTGCTCCGACTAGGGAAGAGGCCGGGGAGCTGTTTTTT. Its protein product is CSAPTREEAGELFF.

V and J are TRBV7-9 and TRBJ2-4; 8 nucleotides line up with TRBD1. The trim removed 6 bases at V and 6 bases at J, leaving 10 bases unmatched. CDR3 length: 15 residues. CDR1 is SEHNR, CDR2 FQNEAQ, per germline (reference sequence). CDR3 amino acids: CASRPDRGSGNIQYF. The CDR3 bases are TGTGCCAGCAGACCTGACAGGGGCTCAGGAAACATTCAGTACTTC. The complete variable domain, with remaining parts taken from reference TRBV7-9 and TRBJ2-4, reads DTGVSQNPRHKITKRGQNVTFRCDPISEHNRLYWYRQTLGQGPEFLTYFQNEAQLEKSRLLSDRFSAERPKGSFSTLEIQRTEQGDSAMYLCASRPDRGSGNIQYFGAGTRLSVL.

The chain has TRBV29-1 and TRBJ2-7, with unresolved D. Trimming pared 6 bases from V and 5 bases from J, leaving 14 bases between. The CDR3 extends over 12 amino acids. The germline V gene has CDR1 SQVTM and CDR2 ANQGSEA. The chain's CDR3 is CSVGGGVHEQYF. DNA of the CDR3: TGCAGCGTCGGCGGTGGGGTCCACGAGCAGTACTTC.

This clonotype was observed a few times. As DNA, the CDR3 is TGTGCCAGCAGTCACGGGGAGGAGCGGGAGGGAACCTACGAGCAGTACTTC. This codes for CASSHGEEREGTYEQYF. The chain combines TRBV14 with TRBJ2-7, with 10 bases matching TRBD2. J was trimmed by 2 bases and V by 6 bases; bases with no gene match: 13. CDR3 length: 17 amino acids. Looked up from germline, CDR1 is SGHDN and CDR2 is FVKESK.

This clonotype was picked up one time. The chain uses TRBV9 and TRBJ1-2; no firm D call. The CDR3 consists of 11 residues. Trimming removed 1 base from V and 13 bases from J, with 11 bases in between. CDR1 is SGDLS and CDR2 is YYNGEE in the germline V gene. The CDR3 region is CASSVFTDITF. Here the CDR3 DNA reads TGTGCCAGCAGCGTATTCACGGATATCACCTTC.

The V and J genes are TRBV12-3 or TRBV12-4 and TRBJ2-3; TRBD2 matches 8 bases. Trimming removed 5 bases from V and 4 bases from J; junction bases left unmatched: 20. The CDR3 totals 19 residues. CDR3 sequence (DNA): TGTGCCAGCAGTAACCCCCTTAAGGCGGGAGGAATTGTCCCAGATACGCAGTATTTT. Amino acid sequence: CASSNPLKAGGIVPDTQYF.

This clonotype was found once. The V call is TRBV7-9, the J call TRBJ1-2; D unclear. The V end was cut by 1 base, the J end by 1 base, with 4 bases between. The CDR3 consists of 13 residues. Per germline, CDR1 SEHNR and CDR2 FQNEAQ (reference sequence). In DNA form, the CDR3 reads TGTGCCAGCAGCTTAGGGCATAACTATGGCTACACCTTC. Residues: CASSLGHNYGYTF.

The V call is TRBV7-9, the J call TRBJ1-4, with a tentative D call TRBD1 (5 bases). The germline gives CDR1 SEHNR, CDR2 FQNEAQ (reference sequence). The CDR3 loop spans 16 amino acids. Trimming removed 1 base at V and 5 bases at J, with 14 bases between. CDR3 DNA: TGTGCCAGCAGCTTAGAATGGGGAGGGGTCAATGAAAAACTGTTTTTT. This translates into CASSLEWGGVNEKLFF.